This T cell receptor (beta chain) was recorded in a study of CD8+ T cells in alopecia areata. Turning to the study itself: Treated patients were given 5 to 10 mg oral tofacitinib twice daily.

Study results and caveats: Whereas mice showed it more clearly, TCR sharing across patients was murkier, possibly because of HLA.

Extracted RNA was reverse transcribed into cDNA, the sequencing template. The data were produced by immunoSEQ multiplex PCR, yet TCRdb's version contains in-frame clones alone and is incomplete. Of over 150,000 clones listed, more than 60% are singletons. About this clone itself: What it binds is not known.

The study team obtained lesional scalp punch biopsies and peripheral blood from alopecia areata patients. Cell sorting was applied to PBMCs, and CD4+ and CD8+ T cells were collected. The CDR3 covers 13 residues. J was trimmed by 10 bases and V by 4 bases; bases with no gene match: 5. CDR1 is SGDLS, CDR2 YYNGEE, per germline. This receptor was identified in a human donor with alopecia areata. This chain joins TRBV9 and TRBJ2-1, with TRBD1 matching over 10 bases. The source material was CD4+ T cells sorted from blood, sampled at week 0. CDR3 DNA: TGTGCCAGCAGCTCTACGGACAGGGGGGAGCAGTTCTTC. This translates into CASSSTDRGEQFF.